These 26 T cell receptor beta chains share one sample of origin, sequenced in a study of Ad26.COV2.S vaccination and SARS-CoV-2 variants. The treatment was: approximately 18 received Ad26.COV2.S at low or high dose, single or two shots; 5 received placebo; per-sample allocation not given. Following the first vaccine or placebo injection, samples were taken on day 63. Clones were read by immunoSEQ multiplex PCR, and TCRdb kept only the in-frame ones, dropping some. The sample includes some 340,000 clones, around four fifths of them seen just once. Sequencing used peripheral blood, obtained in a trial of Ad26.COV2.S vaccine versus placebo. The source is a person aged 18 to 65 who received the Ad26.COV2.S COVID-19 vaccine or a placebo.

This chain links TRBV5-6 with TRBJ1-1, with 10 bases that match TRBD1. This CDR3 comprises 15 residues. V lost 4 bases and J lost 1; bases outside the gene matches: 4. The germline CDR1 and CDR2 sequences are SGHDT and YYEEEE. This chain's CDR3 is CASSRRTGGNTEAFF. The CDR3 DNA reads TGTGCCAGCAGCCGGAGGACAGGGGGGAACACTGAAGCTTTCTTT.

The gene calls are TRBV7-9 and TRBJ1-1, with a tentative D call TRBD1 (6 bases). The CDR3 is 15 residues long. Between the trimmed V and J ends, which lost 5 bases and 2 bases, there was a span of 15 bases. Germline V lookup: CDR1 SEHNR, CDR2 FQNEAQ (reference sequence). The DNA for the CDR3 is TGTGCCAGCAGCCAACAGGGCGGCAGAAACACTGAAGCTTTCTTT. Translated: CASSQQGGRNTEAFF.

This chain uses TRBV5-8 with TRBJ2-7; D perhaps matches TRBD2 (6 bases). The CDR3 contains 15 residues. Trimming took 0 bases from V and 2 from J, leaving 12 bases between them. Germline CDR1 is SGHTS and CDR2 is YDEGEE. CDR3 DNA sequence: TGTGCCAGCAGCTTGGTGCGGACTATAACCTACGAGCAGTACTTC. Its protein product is CASSLVRTITYEQYF.

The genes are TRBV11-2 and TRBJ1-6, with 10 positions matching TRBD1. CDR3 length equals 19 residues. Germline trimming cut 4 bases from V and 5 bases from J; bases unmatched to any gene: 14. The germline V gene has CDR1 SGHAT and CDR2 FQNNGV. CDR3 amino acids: CASSSSGTGDFWDNSPLHF. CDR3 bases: TGTGCCAGCAGCTCTTCCGGGACAGGGGACTTTTGGGATAATTCACCCCTCCACTTT. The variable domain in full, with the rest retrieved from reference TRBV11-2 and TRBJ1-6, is EAGVAQSPRYKIIEKRQSVAFWCNPISGHATLYWYQQILGQGPKLLIQFQNNGVVDDSQLPKDRFSAERLKGVDSTLKIQPAKLEDSAVYLCASSSSGTGDFWDNSPLHFGNGTRLTVT.

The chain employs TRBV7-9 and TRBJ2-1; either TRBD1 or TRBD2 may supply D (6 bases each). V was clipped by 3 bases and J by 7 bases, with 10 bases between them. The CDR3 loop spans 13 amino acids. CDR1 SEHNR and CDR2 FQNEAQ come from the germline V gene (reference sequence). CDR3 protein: CASSLGGENEQFF. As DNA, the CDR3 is TGTGCCAGCAGCTTGGGGGGCGAGAATGAGCAGTTCTTC.

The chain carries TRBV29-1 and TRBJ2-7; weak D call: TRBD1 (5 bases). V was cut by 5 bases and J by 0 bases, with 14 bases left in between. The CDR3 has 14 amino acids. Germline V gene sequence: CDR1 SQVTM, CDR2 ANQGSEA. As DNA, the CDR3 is TGCAGCGTTCCAACGCACGACAGCTCCTACGAGCAGTACTTC. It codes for CSVPTHDSSYEQYF.

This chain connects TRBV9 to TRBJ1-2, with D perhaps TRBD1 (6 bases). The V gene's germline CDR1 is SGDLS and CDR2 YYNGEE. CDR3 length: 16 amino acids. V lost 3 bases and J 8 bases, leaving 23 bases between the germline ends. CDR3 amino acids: CASSANTGRVIGGYTF. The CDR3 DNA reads TGTGCCAGCAGCGCTAACACAGGGCGGGTAATCGGCGGCTACACCTTC.

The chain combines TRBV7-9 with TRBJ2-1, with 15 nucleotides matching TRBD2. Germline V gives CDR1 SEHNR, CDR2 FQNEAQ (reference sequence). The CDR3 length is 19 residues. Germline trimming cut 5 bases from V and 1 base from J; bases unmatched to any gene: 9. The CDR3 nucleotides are TGTGCCAGCAGCCATCCCTCCGGGACTAGCGGGGGGTCCTACAATGAGCAGTTCTTC. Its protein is CASSHPSGTSGGSYNEQFF.

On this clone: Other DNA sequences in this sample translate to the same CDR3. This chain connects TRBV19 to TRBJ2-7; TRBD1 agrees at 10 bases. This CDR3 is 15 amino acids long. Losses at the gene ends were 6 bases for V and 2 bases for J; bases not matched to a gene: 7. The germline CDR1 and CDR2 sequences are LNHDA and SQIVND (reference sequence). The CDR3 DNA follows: TGTGCCAGTAGCAGTCCGGGACAGGGGACCTACGAGCAGTACTTC. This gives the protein CASSSPGQGTYEQYF.

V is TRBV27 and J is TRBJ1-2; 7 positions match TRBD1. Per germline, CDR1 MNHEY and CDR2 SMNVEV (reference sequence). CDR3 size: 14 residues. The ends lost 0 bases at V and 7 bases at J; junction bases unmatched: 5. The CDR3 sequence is CASSLSGGIGGYTF. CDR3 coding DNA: TGTGCCAGCAGTTTATCAGGGGGCATTGGTGGCTACACCTTC.

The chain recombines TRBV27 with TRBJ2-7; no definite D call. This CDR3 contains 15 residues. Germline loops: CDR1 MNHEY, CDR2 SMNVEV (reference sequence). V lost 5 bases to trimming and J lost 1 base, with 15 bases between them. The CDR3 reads CASSASRPLSYEQYF. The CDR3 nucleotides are TGTGCCAGCAGTGCCAGTCGTCCTCTTTCCTACGAGCAGTACTTC.

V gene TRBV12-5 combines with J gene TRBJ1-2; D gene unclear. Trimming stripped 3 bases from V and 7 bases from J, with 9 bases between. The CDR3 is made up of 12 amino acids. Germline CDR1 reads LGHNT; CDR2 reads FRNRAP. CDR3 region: CASGFNRGGYTF. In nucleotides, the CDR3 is TGTGCTAGTGGTTTCAATAGAGGTGGCTACACCTTC.

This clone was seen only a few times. The CDR3 DNA follows: TGTGCCAGCAGCGAGGGGACAGGGTGGATGAGTCAGCCCCAGCATTTT. This codes for CASSEGTGWMSQPQHF. The chain employs TRBV9 and TRBJ1-5; 9 bases align to TRBD1. This CDR3 spans 16 amino acids. CDR1 and CDR2 from the germline V gene are SGDLS and YYNGEE. The trim removed 3 bases at V and 6 bases at J, leaving 10 bases unmatched.

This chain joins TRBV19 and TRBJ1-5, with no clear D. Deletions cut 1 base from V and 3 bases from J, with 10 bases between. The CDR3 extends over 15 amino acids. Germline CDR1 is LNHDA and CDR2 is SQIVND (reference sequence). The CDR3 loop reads CASSIGDFSNQPQHF. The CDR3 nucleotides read TGTGCCAGTAGTATAGGTGATTTTTCCAATCAGCCCCAGCATTTT. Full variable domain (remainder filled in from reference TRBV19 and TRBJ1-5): DGGITQSPKYLFRKEGQNVTLSCEQNLNHDAMYWYRQDPGQGLRLIYYSQIVNDFQKGDIAEGYSVSREKKESFPLTVTSAQKNPTAFYLCASSIGDFSNQPQHFGDGTRLSIL.

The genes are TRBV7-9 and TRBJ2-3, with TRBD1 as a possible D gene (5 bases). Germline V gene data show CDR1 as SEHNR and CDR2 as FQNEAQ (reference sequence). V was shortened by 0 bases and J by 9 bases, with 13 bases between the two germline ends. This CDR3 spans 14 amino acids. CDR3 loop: CASSLASTTATQYF. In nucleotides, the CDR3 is TGTGCCAGCAGCTTAGCCTCGACGACAGCCACGCAGTATTTT.

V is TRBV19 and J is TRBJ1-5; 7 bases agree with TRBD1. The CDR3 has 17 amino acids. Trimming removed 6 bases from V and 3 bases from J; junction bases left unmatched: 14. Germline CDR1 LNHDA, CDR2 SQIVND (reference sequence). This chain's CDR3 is CASRSGGQYFSNQPQHF. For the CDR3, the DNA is TGTGCCAGTAGATCCGGGGGACAGTATTTTTCCAATCAGCCCCAGCATTTT.

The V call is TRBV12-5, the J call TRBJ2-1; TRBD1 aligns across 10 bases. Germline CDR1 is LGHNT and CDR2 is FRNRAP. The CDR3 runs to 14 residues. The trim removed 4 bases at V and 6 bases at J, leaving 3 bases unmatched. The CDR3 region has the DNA TGTGCTAGTGGTTCCGGGACAGGGGTCAATGAGCAGTTCTTC. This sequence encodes CASGSGTGVNEQFF.

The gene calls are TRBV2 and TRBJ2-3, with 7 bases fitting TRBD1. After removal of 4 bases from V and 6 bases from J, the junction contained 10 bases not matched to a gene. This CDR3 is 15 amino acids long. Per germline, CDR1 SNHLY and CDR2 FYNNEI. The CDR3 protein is CASSGGVLTGDTQYF. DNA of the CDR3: TGTGCCAGCAGTGGAGGGGTACTGACAGGGGATACGCAGTATTTT.

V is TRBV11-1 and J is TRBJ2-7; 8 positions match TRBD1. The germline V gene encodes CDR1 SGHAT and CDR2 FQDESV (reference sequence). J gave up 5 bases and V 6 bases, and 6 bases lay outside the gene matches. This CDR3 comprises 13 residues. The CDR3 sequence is CASSTGTGDEQYF. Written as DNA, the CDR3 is TGTGCCAGCAGTACCGGGACAGGCGACGAGCAGTACTTC.

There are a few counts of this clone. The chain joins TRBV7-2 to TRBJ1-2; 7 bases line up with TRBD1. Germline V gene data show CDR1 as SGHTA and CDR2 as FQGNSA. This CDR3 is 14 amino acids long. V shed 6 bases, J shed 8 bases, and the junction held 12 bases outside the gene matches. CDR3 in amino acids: CASSFQGGGGGYTF. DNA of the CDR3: TGTGCCAGCAGTTTTCAGGGGGGTGGAGGCGGCTACACCTTC.

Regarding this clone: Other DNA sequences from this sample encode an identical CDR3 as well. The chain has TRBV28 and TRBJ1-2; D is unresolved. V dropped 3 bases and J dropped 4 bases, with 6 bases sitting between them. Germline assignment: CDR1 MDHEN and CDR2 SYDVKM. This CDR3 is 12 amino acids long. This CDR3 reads CASSLRLYGYTF. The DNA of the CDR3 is TGTGCCAGCAGTTTGCGCCTCTATGGCTACACCTTC.

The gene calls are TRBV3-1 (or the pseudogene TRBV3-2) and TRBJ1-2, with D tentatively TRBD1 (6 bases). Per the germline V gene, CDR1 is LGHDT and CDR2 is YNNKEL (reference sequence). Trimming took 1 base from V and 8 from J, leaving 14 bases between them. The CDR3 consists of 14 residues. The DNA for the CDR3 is TGTGCCAGCAGCCAAGTACGGGGGGCGCTGGGCTACACCTTC. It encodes CASSQVRGALGYTF.

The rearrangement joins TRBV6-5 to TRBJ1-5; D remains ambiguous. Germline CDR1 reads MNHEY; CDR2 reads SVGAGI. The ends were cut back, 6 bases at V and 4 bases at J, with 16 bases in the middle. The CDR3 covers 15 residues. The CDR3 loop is CASRLARIGNQPQHF. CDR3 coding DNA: TGTGCCAGCAGATTAGCCAGAATAGGGAATCAGCCCCAGCATTTT.

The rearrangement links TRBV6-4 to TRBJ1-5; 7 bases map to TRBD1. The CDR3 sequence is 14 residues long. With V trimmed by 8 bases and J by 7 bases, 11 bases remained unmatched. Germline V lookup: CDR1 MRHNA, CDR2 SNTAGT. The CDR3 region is CASSNQGGVQPQHF. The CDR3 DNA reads TGTGCCAGCTCGAATCAAGGGGGCGTCCAGCCCCAGCATTTT.

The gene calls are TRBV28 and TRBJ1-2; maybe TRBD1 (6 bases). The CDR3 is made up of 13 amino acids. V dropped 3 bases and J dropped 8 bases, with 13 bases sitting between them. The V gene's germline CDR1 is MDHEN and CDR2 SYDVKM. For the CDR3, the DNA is TGTGCCAGCAGTTTGTGGGGGGCCAGGGGCTACACCTTC. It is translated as CASSLWGARGYTF.

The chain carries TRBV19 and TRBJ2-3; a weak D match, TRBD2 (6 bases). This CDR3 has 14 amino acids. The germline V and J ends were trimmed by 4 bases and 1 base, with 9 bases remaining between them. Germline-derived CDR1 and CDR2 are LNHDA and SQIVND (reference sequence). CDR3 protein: CASSRERGTDTQYF. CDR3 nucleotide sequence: TGTGCCAGTAGTAGGGAGCGGGGCACAGATACGCAGTATTTT.